The entry that follows covers one T cell receptor beta chain sequence. The target antigen is unknown. Roughly 92 million PBMCs were counted before genomic DNA extraction. The sample is drawn from a study of shared clonotypes between healthy human individuals. Study results and caveats: Having only a few donors restricted how much genetic and exposure-history diversity was captured. The study sampled only blood, and tissue repertoires likely differ.

The CDR3 contains 15 residues. Germline V gives CDR1 LGHNA, CDR2 YSLEER. The V segment lost 1 base and the J segment 6 bases; nucleotides outside the gene matches: 4. Sequenced by immunoSEQ multiplex PCR; TCRdb stores in-frame clones only, minus some. This table holds about 480,000 clones, less than 85% found once. V usage is TRBV4-3 and J usage is TRBJ1-5; 9 positions agree with TRBD1. The sequenced sample was PBMCs. The source of this sequence is a woman between 35 and 50 years old in good health. Some clones in this sample may be carry-over from other donors' samples. CDR3 region: CASSQGGTGFQPQHF. CDR3 DNA sequence: TGCGCCAGCAGCCAAGGGGGGACAGGGTTTCAGCCCCAGCATTTT.